The 3 T cell receptor beta chains presented below share a single source sample, sequenced in a study of T-cell memory formation after mild COVID-19. TCRdb re-called the 5' RACE reads with MiXCR, one entry per CDR3 protein. The data show 55,000 to 75,000 distinct CDR3 sequences, roughly a quarter seen once. The sequenced sample was PBMCs or a T cell subset sorted from them (not recorded which). These receptors were taken from a man aged 18 to 29 who had mild COVID-19 (a few samples of this study predate the infection). Cell type and time point are not known.

This clonotype was counted between two and nine times. CDR3 protein: CSARAQARNTEAFF. The DNA for the CDR3 is TGCAGTGCTAGAGCACAAGCCCGGAACACTGAAGCTTTCTTT. J is TRBJ1-1 and V is TRBV20-1; D not resolved. The V end lost 1 base, the J end lost 1 base, and 10 bases lay between the germline ends. CDR1 and CDR2 (germline): DFQATT, SNEGSKA (reference sequence). This CDR3 is built from 14 residues.

This clonotype was seen a single time. The chain uses TRBV29-1 and TRBJ2-7; D remains unclear. Germline values: CDR1 SQVTM, CDR2 ANQGSEA. The CDR3 is 14 residues long. Trimming removed 7 bases from V and 3 bases from J, with 19 bases in between. The CDR3 DNA follows: TGCAGCGCTACTGACGGCTCGGGCGACTACGAGCAGTACGTC. It is translated as CSATDGSGDYEQYV.

This clonotype has only a few counts. This chain links TRBV20-1 with TRBJ2-1, with TRBD2 as a possible D gene (5 bases). The germline V gene encodes CDR1 DFQATT and CDR2 SNEGSKA (reference sequence). The CDR3 totals 13 residues. Trimming pared 0 bases from V and 4 bases from J, leaving 7 bases between. CDR3 protein: CSARDGEYNEQFF. CDR3 DNA sequence: TGCAGTGCTAGAGATGGGGAGTACAATGAGCAGTTCTTC.